This T cell receptor (beta chain) is from a study of CD8 T cells in Susac syndrome (dated by TCRdb to 2018 to 2020). Regarding the research as a whole: The study used repertoire sequencing to test whether antigen drove CD8+ T cell activation and differentiation in Susac syndrome.

The germline V gene yields SGHTA for CDR1 and FQGNSA for CDR2. The CDR3, cysteine through phenylalanine, is 15 amino acids long. The entry retains the CDR3 DNA only, 45 bases that are in frame from base 1. V is reduced by 0 bases and J by 3 bases, leaving a spacing of 9 bases between them. This clonotype appeared a few times. Its specific antigen is unknown. No base quality values were provided; no much bigger clone lies one nucleotide off. General findings and caveats noted by the study authors: The study acknowledged that relatively few individuals were included in the TCR sequencing and HLA analysis.

RNA was extracted using the RNeasy kit, and about 0.5 to 1 ug of the RNA was reverse transcribed with random hexamers. The immunoSEQ multiplex PCR assay, which covers 54 Vbeta and 13 Jbeta segments, was used to amplify TCR beta CDR3 regions. To correct PCR amplification bias, a synthetic template baseline was used for both primer optimization and computational correction. Per the source publication's procedure: Reads were annotated to V, D and J genes according to IMGT and were analyzed with immunoSEQ Analyzer, with only productive sequences retained. Clonality was computed as one minus Shannon entropy normalized by log2 of the number of productive unique sequences. For each patient and control, public and private clones were evaluated among the 100 most prevalent clones. A clone was defined as Susac-specific if it was absent from the healthy and MS cohorts, from 950 to 1,300 published viral clones and from other ImmuneACCESS disease sequences. TCRdb reprocessing: public reads trimmed at Q25 with fastp, clones called with MiXCR, in-frame beta chains kept. All rows with the same CDR3 protein become a single entry with the most common DNA and genes. TCRdb, not the original authors, processed these V and J calls. The sample records about 130,000 distinct CDR3 sequences, about 95% of which are singletons. The ten biggest clones cover around 0.12% of the sample.

High-throughput TCR beta sequencing profiled peripheral blood CD8+ and CD4+ T cells from healthy donors, Susac syndrome patients and multiple sclerosis patients. The multiple sclerosis controls were treatment-naive patients who had stable or active relapsing-remitting disease and met the revised McDonald criteria. Bulk CD8+ and CD4+ T cells were purified by magnetic negative isolation, whereas CD8+ TEMRA cells were enriched by FACS. Blood was drawn into EDTA tubes, processed within 24 hours, and PBMCs were isolated by density gradient centrifugation. PBMCs intended for TCR sequencing were cryopreserved in liquid nitrogen and thawed later in a water bath at 37 degrees C. The sorted or isolated CD4+, CD8+ and CD8+ TEMRA cells had a purity of 90% or higher.

The sample consisted of CD4+ T cells from PBMCs. This sequence was found in a human donor with multiple sclerosis. The sequence is built from TRBV7-2 and TRBJ2-1; the D call could be TRBD1 or TRBD2, with each sharing 6 bases. The sequenced DNA is TGTGCCAGCAGCTTAGCGGGGGGCAACTACAATGAGCAGTTCTTC. It is translated as CASSLAGGNYNEQFF.